The entry that follows covers one T cell receptor beta chain sequence. With 9 bases clipped from V and 4 bases from J, the junction kept 11 bases outside the gene matches. CDR1 and CDR2 from the germline V gene are SNHLY and FYNNEI. CDR3 length: 15 residues. The study recruited people aged 18 to 89 years across roughly 25 US areas. A COVID-19 case had been met by exposed participants during the 2 weeks before study entry. The data stem from a study of blood T cell repertoires in COVID-19. The wider study: Whether acute or convalescent, the COVID-19 samples came from the United States, Italy and Spain.

Per the original methods: The authors estimated nucleated cell counts from reference gene primer amplification. Assay: immunoSEQ multiplex PCR; the TCRdb copy retains only in-frame clones and omits some. The V and J calls and clone size come from that table; D and trimming were worked out from the DNA. The data show 150,000 to 200,000 clones, 80% seen once. The receptor comes from a man aged 55 to 70 who had been exposed to COVID-19. Sequencing was performed on PBMCs or T cells enriched from blood (not recorded which). The V gene is TRBV2, the J gene TRBJ2-2; 7 bases align to TRBD1. The CDR3 nucleotides are TGTGCCAGTCTAGAGACAGGGATGGTCACCGGGGAGCTGTTTTTT. Its translation: CASLETGMVTGELFF.